This is a list of T cell receptor beta chains from one sample in a study of response to subunit inactivated influenza vaccine. TCRdb recomputed calls from the RT-PCR reads with MiXCR, one row per CDR3 protein. The data contain around 650,000 distinct CDR3 sequences, 15% to 18% of them seen just once; the ten biggest clones take up around 10%. Sequenced material: PBMCs from blood, taken 12 days after vaccination. Receptors were obtained from a middle-aged man who received an inactivated influenza vaccine. The CDR3 runs from the conserved cysteine through the conserved F or W. D genes are given only for firm matches. Clone size is stated in some rows and not others, as once, few, many or a class when expanded.

cdr3_length: 15
j_call: TRBJ2-3
clone_size: many
d_call: TRBD2
v_call: TRBV7-6
cdr3_aa: CASSLLGLAVDTQYF
cdr3_nt: TGTGCCAGCAGCTTATTAGGACTAGCAGTAGATACGCAGTATTTT

cdr3_length: 17
j_call: TRBJ2-1
clone_size: NA
d_call: TRBD1
v_call: TRBV4-1
cdr3_aa: CASSQGHAGGSYNEQFF
cdr3_nt: TGCGCCAGCAGCCAAGGGCACGCAGGGGGCTCCTACAATGAGCAGTTCTTC

cdr3_length: 12
j_call: TRBJ2-2
clone_size: few
d_call: NA
v_call: TRBV29-1
cdr3_aa: CSVLQATGELFF
cdr3_nt: TGCAGCGTTCTGCAGGCCACCGGGGAGCTGTTTTTT

cdr3_length: 15
j_call: TRBJ2-6
clone_size: many
d_call: TRBD1
v_call: TRBV15
cdr3_aa: CATKDRISGANVLTF
cdr3_nt: TGTGCCACCAAGGACAGGATCTCTGGGGCCAACGTCCTGACTTTC

cdr3_length: 15
j_call: TRBJ2-5
clone_size: many
d_call: NA
v_call: TRBV7-8
cdr3_aa: CASKRVEGIDKTQYF
cdr3_nt: TGTGCCAGCAAGCGTGTAGAGGGAATTGACAAGACCCAGTACTTC

cdr3_length: 14
j_call: TRBJ2-1
clone_size: many
d_call: NA
v_call: TRBV4-3
cdr3_aa: CASSQDRPGDEQFF
cdr3_nt: TGCGCCAGCAGCCAAGATCGCCCAGGGGATGAGCAGTTCTTC

cdr3_length: 17
j_call: TRBJ2-1
clone_size: many
d_call: TRBD2
v_call: TRBV28
cdr3_aa: CASSSLGLAVINNEQFF
cdr3_nt: TGTGCCAGCAGTTCCCTCGGACTAGCGGTAATTAACAATGAGCAGTTCTTC

cdr3_length: 14
j_call: TRBJ2-5
clone_size: few
d_call: TRBD1
v_call: TRBV20-1
cdr3_aa: CSARIPRGQETQYF
cdr3_nt: TGCAGTGCTAGAATCCCCAGGGGGCAAGAGACCCAGTACTTC

cdr3_length: 13
j_call: TRBJ2-7
clone_size: many
d_call: NA
v_call: TRBV2
cdr3_aa: CASSYGGNYEQYF
cdr3_nt: TGTGCCAGCAGCTACGGAGGAAACTACGAGCAGTACTTC

cdr3_length: 13
j_call: TRBJ2-5
clone_size: few
d_call: NA
v_call: TRBV7-2
cdr3_aa: CASRRESLETQYF
cdr3_nt: TGTGCCAGCAGAAGGGAAAGCCTGGAGACCCAGTACTTC

cdr3_length: 11
j_call: TRBJ2-7
clone_size: NA
d_call: NA
v_call: TRBV12-3/TRBV12-4
cdr3_aa: CASASGDEQYF
cdr3_nt: TGTGCCAGCGCCTCGGGGGACGAGCAGTACTTC

cdr3_length: 12
j_call: TRBJ2-7
clone_size: few
d_call: NA
v_call: TRBV5-1
cdr3_aa: CASRSGRNEQYF
cdr3_nt: TGCGCCAGCAGATCAGGACGGAACGAGCAGTACTTC

cdr3_length: 12
j_call: TRBJ2-3
clone_size: few
d_call: NA
v_call: TRBV7-2
cdr3_aa: CASSQDSYTQYF
cdr3_nt: TGTGCCAGCAGCCAGGATTCCTATACGCAGTATTTT

cdr3_length: 15
j_call: TRBJ2-7
clone_size: NA
d_call: TRBD2
v_call: TRBV6-1
cdr3_aa: CASRTTSGPSYEQYF
cdr3_nt: TGTGCCAGCAGAACCACTAGCGGGCCCTCCTACGAGCAGTACTTC